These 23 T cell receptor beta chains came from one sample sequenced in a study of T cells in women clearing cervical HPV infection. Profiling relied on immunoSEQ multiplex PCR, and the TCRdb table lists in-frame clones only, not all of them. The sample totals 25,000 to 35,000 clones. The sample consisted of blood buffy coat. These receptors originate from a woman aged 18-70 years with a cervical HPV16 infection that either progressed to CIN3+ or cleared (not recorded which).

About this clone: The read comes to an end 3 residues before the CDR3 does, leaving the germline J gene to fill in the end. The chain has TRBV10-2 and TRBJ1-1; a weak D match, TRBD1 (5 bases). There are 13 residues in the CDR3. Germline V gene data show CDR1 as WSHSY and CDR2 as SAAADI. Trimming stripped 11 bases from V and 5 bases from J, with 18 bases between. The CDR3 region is CAAREDGVTEAFF. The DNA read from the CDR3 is TGCGCCGCCAGGGAGGACGGTGTGACTGAA.

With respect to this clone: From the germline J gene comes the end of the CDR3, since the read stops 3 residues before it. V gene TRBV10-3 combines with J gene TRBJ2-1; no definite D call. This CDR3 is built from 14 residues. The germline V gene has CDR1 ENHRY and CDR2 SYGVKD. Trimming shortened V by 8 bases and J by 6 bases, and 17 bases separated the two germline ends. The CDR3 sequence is CAISSSVVPNEQFF. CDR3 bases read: TGTGCCATCTCCTCTTCGGTGGTACCCAATGAG.

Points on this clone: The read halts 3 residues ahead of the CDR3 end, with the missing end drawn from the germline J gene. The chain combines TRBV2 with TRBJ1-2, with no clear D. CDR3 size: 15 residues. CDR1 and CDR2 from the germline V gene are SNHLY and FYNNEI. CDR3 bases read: TGTGCCAGCAGTGAATGGACTAGCGGAAACAATGAC. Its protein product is CASSEWTSGNND. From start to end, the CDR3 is CASSEWTSGNNDYTF.

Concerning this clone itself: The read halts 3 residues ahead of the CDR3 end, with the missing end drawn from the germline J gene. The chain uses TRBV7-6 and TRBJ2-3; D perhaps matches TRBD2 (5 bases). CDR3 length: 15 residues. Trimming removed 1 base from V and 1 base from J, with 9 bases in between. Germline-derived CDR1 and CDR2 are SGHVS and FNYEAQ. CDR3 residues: CASSLGPGGTDTQYF. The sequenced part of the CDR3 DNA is TGTGCCAGCAGCTTAGGGCCCGGGGGCACAGATACG.

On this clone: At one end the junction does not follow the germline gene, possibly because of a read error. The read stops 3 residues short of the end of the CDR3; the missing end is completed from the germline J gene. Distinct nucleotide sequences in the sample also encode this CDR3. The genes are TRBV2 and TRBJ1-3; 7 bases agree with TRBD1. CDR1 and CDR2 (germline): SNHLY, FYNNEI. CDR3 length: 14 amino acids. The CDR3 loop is CASRPGGSGNTIYF. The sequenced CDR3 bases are TGTGCCAGCAGGCCAGGGGGAAGTGGAAACACT.

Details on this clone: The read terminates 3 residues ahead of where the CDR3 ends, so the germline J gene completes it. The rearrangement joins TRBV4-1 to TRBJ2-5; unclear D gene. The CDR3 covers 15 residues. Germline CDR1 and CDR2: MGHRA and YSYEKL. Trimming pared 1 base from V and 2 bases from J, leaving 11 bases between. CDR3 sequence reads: CASSQGYSYQETQYF. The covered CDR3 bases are TGCGCCAGCAGCCAAGGCTATAGCTATCAAGAGACC.

The CDR3 region is CAWDPSGRASGTDTQYF. Partial CDR3 DNA: TGTGCCTGGGACCCTAGCGGGAGGGCTTCGGGCACAGATACG. This chain joins TRBV30 and TRBJ2-3, with 12 bases lining up with TRBD2. The read is 3 residues too short to cover the CDR3 end, so that end is filled in from the germline J gene. There are 17 residues in the CDR3. After removal of 5 bases from V and 1 base from J, the junction contained 10 bases not matched to a gene. Germline-derived CDR1 and CDR2 are GTSNPN and SVGIG (reference sequence).

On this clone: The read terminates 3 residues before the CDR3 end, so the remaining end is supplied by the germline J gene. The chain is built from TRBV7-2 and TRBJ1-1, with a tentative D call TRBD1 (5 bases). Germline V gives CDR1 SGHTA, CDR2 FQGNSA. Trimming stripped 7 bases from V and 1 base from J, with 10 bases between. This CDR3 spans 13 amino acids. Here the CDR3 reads CASTVDRNTEAFF. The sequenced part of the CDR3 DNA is TGTGCCAGCACCGTAGACAGGAACACTGAA.

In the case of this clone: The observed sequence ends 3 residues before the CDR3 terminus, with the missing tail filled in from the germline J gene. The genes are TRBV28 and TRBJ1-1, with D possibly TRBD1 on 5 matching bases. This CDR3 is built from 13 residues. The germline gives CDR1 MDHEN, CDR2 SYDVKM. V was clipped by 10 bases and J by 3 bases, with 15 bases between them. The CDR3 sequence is CATKTDIYTEAFF. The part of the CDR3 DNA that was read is TGTGCCACCAAGACAGATATTTACACTGAA.

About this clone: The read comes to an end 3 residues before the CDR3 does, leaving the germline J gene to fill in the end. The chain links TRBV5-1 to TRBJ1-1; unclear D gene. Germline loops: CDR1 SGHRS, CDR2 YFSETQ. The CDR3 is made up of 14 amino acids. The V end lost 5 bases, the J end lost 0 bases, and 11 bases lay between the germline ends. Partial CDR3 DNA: TGCGCCAGCAGTAAGGGCTCTGTGAACACTGAA. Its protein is CASSKGSVNTE. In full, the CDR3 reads CASSKGSVNTEAFF.

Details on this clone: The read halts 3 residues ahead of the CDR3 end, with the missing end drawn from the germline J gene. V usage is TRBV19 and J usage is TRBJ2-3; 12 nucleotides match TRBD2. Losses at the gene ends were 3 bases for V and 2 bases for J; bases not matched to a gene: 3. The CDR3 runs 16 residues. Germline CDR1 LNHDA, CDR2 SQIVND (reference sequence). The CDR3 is CASSIGLAGFTDTQYF. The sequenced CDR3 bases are TGTGCCAGTAGTATTGGACTAGCGGGGTTCACAGATACG.

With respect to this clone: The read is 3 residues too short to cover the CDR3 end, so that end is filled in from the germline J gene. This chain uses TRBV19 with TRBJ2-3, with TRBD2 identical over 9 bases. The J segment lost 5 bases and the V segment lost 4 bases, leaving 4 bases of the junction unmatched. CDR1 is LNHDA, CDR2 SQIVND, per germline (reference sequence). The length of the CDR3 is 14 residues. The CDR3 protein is CASSTGLALDTQYF. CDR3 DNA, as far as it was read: TGTGCCAGTAGTACCGGACTAGCGTTAGATACG.

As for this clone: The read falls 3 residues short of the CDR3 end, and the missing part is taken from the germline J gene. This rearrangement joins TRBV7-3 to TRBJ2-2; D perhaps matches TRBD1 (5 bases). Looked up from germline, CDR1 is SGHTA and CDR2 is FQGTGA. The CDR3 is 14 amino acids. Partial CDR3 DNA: TGTGCCAGCAGCCCTCACTCTGGGGCCAACGTG. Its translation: CASSPHSGANV. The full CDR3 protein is CASSPHSGANVLFF.

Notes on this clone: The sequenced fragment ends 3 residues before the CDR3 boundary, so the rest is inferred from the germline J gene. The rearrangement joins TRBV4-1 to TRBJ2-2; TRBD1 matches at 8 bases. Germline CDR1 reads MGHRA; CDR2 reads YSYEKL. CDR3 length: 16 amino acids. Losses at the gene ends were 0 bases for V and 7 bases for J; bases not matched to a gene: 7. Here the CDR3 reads CASSQDRQGRSGELFF. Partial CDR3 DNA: TGCGCCAGCAGCCAAGATAGACAGGGGAGAAGCGGGGAG.

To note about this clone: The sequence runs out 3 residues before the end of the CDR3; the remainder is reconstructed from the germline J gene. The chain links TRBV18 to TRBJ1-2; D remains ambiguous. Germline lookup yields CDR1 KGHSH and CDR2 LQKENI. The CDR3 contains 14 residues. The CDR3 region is CASSPPTRTDTYTF. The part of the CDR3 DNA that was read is TGTGCCAGCTCACCACCTACCCGCACAGATACC.

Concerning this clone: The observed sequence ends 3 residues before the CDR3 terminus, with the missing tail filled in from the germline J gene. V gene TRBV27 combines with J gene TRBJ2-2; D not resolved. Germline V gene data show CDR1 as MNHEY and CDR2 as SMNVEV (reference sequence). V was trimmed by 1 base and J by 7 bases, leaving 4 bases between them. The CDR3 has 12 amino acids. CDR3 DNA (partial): TGTGCCAGCAGTTTATTCAGCGGGGAG. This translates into CASSLFSGE. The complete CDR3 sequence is CASSLFSGELFF.

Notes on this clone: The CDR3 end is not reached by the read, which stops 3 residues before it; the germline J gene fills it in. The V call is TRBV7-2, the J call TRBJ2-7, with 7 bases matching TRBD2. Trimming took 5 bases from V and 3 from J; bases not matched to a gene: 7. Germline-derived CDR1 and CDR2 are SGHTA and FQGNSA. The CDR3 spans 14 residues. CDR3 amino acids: CASSPQRGGYEQYF. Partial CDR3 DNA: TGTGCCAGCAGCCCACAGCGGGGCGGCTACGAG. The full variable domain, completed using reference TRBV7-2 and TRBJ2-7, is GAGVSQSPSNKVTEKGKDVELRCDPISGHTALYWYRQSLGQGLEFLIYFQGNSAPDKSGLPSDRFSAERTGGSVSTLTIQRTQQEDSAVYLCASSPQRGGYEQYFGPGTRLTVT.

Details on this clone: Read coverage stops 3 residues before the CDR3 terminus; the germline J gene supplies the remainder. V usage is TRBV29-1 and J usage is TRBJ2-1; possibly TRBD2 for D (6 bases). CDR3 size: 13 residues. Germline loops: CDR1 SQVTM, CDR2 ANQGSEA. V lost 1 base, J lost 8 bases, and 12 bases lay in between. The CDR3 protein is CSVEVRGTDEQFF. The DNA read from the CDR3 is TGCAGCGTTGAAGTGCGGGGTACGGATGAG.

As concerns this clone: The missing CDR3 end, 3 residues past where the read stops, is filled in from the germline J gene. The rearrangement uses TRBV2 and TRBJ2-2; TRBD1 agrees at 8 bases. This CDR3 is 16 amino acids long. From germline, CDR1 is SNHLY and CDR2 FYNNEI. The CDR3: CASSTTGGITNEKLFF. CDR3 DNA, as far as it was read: TGTGCCAGCAGTACTACAGGGGGGATAACTAATGAAAAG. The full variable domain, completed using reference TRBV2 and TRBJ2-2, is EPEVTQTPSHQVTQMGQEVILRCVPISNHLYFYWYRQILGQKVEFLVSFYNNEISEKSEIFDDQFSVERPDGSNFTLKIRSTKLEDSAMYFCASSTTGGITNEKLFFGEGSRLTVL.

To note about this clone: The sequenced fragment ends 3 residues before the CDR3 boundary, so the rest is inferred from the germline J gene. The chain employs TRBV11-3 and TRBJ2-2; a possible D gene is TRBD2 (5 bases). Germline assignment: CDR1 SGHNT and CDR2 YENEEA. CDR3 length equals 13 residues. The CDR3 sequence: CASTEGGSGKLFF. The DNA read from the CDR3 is TGTGCCAGCACCGAGGGCGGGTCTGGAAAG.

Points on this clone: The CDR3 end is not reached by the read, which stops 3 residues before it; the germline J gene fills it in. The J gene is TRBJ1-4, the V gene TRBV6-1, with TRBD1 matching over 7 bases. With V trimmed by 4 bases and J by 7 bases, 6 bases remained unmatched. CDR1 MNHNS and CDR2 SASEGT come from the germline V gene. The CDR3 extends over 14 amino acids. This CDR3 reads CASSGTAGGEKLFF. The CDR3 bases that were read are TGTGCCAGCAGTGGGACAGCAGGGGGTGAAAAA.

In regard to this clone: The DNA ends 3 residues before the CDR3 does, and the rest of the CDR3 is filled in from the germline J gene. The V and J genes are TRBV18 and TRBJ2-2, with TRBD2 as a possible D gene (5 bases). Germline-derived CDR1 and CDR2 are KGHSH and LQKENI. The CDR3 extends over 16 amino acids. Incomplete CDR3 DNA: TGTGCCAGCTCACCACGGGAGACGGGGTATAATTCCCCG. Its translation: CASSPRETGYNSP. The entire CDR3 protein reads CASSPRETGYNSPLFF. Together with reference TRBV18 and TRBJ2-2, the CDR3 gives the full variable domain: NAGVMQNPRHLVRRRGQEARLRCSPMKGHSHVYWYRQLPEEGLKFMVYLQKENIIDESGMPKERFSAEFPKEGPSILRIQQVVRGDSAAYFCASSPRETGYNSPLFFGEGSRLTVL.

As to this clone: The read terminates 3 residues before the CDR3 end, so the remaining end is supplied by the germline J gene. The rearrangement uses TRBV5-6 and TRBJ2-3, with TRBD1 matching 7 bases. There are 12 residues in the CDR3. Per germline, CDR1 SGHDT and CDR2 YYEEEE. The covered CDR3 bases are TGTGCCAGCAGCAGACTGGGACAGCCG. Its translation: CASSRLGQP. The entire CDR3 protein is CASSRLGQPQYF.